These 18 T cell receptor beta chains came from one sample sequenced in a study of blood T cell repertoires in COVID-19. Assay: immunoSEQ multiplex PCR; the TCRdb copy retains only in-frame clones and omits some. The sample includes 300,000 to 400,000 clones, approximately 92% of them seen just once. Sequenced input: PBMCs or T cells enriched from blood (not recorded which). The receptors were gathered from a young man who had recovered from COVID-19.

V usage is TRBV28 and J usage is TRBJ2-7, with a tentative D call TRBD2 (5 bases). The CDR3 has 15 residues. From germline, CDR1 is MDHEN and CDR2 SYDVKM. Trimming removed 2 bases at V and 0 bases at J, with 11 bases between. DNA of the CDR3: TGTGCCAGCAGTTTAGGTAGCGCGAACTCCTACGAGCAGTACTTC. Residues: CASSLGSANSYEQYF.

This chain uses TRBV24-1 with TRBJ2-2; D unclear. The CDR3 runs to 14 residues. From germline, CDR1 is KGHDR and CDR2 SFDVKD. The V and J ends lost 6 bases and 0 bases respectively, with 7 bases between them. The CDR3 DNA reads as TGTGCCACCAGTCACTATACGAACACCGGGGAGCTGTTTTTT. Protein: CATSHYTNTGELFF.

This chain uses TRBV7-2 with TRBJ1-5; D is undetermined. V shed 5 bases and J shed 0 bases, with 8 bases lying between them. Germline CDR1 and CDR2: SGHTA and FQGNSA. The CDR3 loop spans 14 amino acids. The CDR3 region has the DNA TGTGCCAGCAGCCGGTTAAATAGCAATCAGCCCCAGCATTTT. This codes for CASSRLNSNQPQHF.

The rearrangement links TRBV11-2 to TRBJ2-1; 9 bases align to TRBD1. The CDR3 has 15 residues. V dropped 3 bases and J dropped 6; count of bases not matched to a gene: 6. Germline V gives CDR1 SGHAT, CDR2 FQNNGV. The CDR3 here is CASSFGDRASNEQFF. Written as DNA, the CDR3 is TGTGCCAGCAGCTTCGGGGACAGGGCATCCAATGAGCAGTTCTTC.

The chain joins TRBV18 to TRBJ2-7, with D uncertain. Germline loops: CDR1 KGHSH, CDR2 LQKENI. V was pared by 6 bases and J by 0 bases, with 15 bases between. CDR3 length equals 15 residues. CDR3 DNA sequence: TGTGCCAGCTCCGGTTCCCGAAATCGCTCCTACGAGCAGTACTTC. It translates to CASSGSRNRSYEQYF.

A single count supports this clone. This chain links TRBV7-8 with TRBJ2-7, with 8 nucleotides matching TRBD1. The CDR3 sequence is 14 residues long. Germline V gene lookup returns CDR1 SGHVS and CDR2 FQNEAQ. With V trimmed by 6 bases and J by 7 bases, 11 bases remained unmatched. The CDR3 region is CASSFWTGSGEQYF. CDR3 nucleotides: TGTGCCAGCAGTTTCTGGACAGGGTCGGGTGAGCAGTACTTC.

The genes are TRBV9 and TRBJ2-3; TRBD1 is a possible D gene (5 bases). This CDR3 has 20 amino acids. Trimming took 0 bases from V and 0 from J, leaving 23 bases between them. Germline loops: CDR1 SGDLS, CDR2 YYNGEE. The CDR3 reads CASSVVRTDRDDTSTDTQYF. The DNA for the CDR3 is TGTGCCAGCAGCGTAGTTAGAACTGACAGAGACGATACTAGCACAGATACGCAGTATTTT. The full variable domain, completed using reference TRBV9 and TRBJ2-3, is DSGVTQTPKHLITATGQRVTLRCSPRSGDLSVYWYQQSLDQGLQFLIQYYNGEERAKGNILERFSAQQFPDLHSELNLSSLELGDSALYFCASSVVRTDRDDTSTDTQYFGPGTRLTVL.

DNA of the CDR3: TGCGCCTGGGCAGTTTACTATGGCTACACCTTC. Protein: CAWAVYYGYTF. The chain combines TRBV10-1 with TRBJ1-2; D gene uncertain. This CDR3 region has 11 residues. Per germline, CDR1 WNHNN and CDR2 SYGVQD (reference sequence). Trimming took off 11 bases at V and 3 bases at J, with 10 bases between the two ends.

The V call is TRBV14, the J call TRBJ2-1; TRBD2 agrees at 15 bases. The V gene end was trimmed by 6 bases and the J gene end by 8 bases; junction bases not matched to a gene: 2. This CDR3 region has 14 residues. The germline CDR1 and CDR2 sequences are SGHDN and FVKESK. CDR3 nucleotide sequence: TGTGCCAGCAGGGGACTAGCGGGAGGCGATGAGCAGTTCTTC. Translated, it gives CASRGLAGGDEQFF.

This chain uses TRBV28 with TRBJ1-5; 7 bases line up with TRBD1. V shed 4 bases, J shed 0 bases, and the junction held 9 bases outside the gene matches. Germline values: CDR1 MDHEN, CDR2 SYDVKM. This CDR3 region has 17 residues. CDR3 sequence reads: CASSSPGGRGSNQPQHF. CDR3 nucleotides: TGTGCCAGCAGTTCCCCAGGGGGTAGGGGTAGCAATCAGCCCCAGCATTTT.

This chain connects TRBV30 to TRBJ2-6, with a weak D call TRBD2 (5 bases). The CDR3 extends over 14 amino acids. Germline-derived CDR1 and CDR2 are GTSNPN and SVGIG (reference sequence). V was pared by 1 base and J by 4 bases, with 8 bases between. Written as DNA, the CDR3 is TGTGCCTGGAGTGGAGGGCCCGGGGCCAACGTCCTGACTTTC. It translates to CAWSGGPGANVLTF.

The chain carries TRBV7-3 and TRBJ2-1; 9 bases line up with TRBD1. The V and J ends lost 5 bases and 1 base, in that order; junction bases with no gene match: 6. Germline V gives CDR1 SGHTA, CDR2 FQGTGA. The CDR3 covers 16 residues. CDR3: CASSPSGQGSYNEQFF. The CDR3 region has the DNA TGTGCCAGCAGCCCATCGGGACAGGGATCCTACAATGAGCAGTTCTTC.

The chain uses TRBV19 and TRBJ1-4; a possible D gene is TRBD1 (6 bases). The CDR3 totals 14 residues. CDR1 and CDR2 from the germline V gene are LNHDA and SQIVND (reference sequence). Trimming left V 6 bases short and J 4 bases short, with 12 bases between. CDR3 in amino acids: CASSRGQFNEKLFF. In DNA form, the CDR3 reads TGTGCCAGTAGCCGTGGACAGTTTAATGAAAAACTGTTTTTT.

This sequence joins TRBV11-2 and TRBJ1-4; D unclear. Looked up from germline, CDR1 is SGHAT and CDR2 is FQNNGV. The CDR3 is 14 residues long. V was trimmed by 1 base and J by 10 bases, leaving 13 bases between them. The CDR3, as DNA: TGTGCCAGCAGCTTAGGCCAGGAATCTCGAAAACTGTTTTTT. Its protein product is CASSLGQESRKLFF.

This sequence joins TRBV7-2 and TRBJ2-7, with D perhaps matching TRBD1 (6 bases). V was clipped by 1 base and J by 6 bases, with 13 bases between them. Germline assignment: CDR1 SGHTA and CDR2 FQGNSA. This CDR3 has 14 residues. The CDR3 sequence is CASSLDRDRREQYF. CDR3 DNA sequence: TGTGCCAGCAGCTTAGACAGGGATCGGCGCGAGCAGTACTTC. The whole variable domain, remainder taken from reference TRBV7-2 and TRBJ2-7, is GAGVSQSPSNKVTEKGKDVELRCDPISGHTALYWYRQSLGQGLEFLIYFQGNSAPDKSGLPSDRFSAERTGGSVSTLTIQRTQQEDSAVYLCASSLDRDRREQYFGPGTRLTVT.

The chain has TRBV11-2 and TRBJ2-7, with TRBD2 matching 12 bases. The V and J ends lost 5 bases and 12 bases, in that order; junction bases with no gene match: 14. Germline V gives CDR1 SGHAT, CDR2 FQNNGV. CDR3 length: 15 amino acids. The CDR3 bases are TGTGCCAGCAGCGACAGGACTAGCGGGATACTATTACGGTACTTC. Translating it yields CASSDRTSGILLRYF.

The CDR3 protein is CASRQNTGELFF. CDR3 nucleotide sequence: TGTGCCAGCAGACAGAACACCGGGGAGCTGTTTTTT. The J gene is TRBJ2-2, the V gene TRBV6-5, with D unclear. The CDR3 sequence is 12 residues long. Per the germline V gene, CDR1 is MNHEY and CDR2 is SVGAGI. The ends were cut back, 6 bases at V and 1 base at J, with 3 bases in the middle.

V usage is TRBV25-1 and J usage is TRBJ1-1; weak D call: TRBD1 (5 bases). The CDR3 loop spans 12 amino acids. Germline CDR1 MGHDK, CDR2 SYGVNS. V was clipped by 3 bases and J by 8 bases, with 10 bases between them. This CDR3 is CASSDRVGEAFF. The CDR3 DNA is TGTGCCAGCAGTGACAGGGTGGGAGAAGCTTTCTTT.